This passage covers 14 T cell receptor beta chains from one sample sequenced in a study of T cell repertoires in cytomegalovirus infection. TCRdb processed the reads anew with MiXCR; each CDR3 protein has one entry. This table holds 800,000 to 950,000 distinct CDR3 sequences, 30% to 35% found once. The antigens of these receptors remain unknown. The sample in question was cultured CD8+ T cells from PBMCs, obtained from culture after CMV antigen stimulation. These receptors all come from a human donor in good health (CMV status not recorded). Some clones in this sample may be carry-over from other donors' samples.

This clonotype was detected only a few times. J is TRBJ2-1 and V is TRBV7-2; 10 bases are a match to TRBD1. Germline-derived CDR1 and CDR2 are SGHTA and FQGNSA. The length of the CDR3 is 16 residues. The J segment lost 3 bases and the V segment lost 5 bases, leaving 7 bases of the junction unmatched. In DNA form, the CDR3 reads TGTGCCAGCAGCGTATACGACAGGGGGCTCTACAATGAGCAGTTCTTC. Translated: CASSVYDRGLYNEQFF.

The chain recombines TRBV6-5 with TRBJ2-1, with TRBD1 matching over 9 bases. V lost 8 bases and J lost 6; bases outside the gene matches: 2. Looked up from germline, CDR1 is MNHEY and CDR2 is SVGAGI. The CDR3 spans 12 residues. The CDR3 is CASGTGLNEQFF. As DNA, the CDR3 is TGTGCCAGCGGGACAGGGCTCAATGAGCAGTTCTTC.

The rearrangement uses TRBV5-1 and TRBJ1-2; D not resolved. The CDR3 is made up of 14 amino acids. The V end was cut by 4 bases, the J end by 4 bases, with 14 bases between. Looked up from germline, CDR1 is SGHRS and CDR2 is YFSETQ. Here the CDR3 reads CASSGGKVTYGYTF. The CDR3, as DNA: TGCGCCAGCAGCGGTGGAAAGGTCACCTATGGCTACACCTTC.

The table lists this clonotype with a few counts. V usage is TRBV6-2 or TRBV6-3 and J usage is TRBJ2-7; possible D gene TRBD1, 6 bases. This CDR3 is built from 16 residues. The germline V gene encodes CDR1 MNHEY and CDR2 SVGEGT. V dropped 7 bases and J dropped 5 bases, with 24 bases sitting between them. The CDR3 coding sequence is TGTGCCAGCACCCCGAGAGGGACAACCTACCCGAACGAGCAGTACGTC. Its protein is CASTPRGTTYPNEQYV.

This clonotype turned up a few times. J is TRBJ1-2 and V is TRBV7-9; D gene unclear. V gave up 2 bases and J gave up 7 bases, with 8 bases separating them. The V gene's germline CDR1 is SEHNR and CDR2 FQNEAQ (reference sequence). CDR3 length: 12 residues. For the CDR3, the DNA is TGTGCCAGCAGCTTAAGCACCGGTGGCTACACCTTC. Protein product: CASSLSTGGYTF.

This chain links TRBV6-2 or TRBV6-3 with TRBJ2-1; perhaps D is TRBD1 or TRBD2 (5 bases each). This CDR3 has 16 amino acids. Germline V gene lookup returns CDR1 MNHEY and CDR2 SVGEGT. The V end lost 0 bases, the J end lost 5 bases, and 14 bases lay between the germline ends. CDR3 DNA: TGTGCCAGCAGTTACTCCTCCGTTGGGGGAGACAATGAGCAGTTCTTC. Protein product: CASSYSSVGGDNEQFF.

In its sample, this clonotype was seen a few times. V and J are TRBV29-1 and TRBJ1-2; D unresolved. Germline CDR1 is SQVTM and CDR2 is ANQGSEA. Trimming left V 4 bases short and J 5 bases short, with 14 bases between. The length of the CDR3 is 13 residues. This CDR3 reads CSVARENTYGYTF. The CDR3, as DNA: TGCAGCGTTGCTCGGGAGAACACTTATGGCTACACCTTC. The full variable domain, completed using reference TRBV29-1 and TRBJ1-2, is SAVISQKPSRDICQRGTSLTIQCQVDSQVTMMFWYRQQPGQSLTLIATANQGSEATYESGFVIDKFPISRPNLTFSTLTVSNMSPEDSSIYLCSVARENTYGYTFGSGTRLTVV.

The V gene is TRBV4-1, the J gene TRBJ2-5; D unclear. There are 13 residues in the CDR3. V lost 5 bases, J lost 6 bases, and 13 bases lay in between. From germline, CDR1 is MGHRA and CDR2 YSYEKL. As DNA, the CDR3 is TGCGCCAGCAGCTCTAACTTTGTGCAGACCCAGTACTTC. Its translation is CASSSNFVQTQYF.

This chain uses TRBV6-1 with TRBJ2-2; TRBD1 agrees at 7 bases. CDR3 size: 17 residues. CDR1 and CDR2 from the germline V gene are MNHNS and SASEGT. J lost 0 bases, V lost 5 bases, and 9 bases had no gene match. The CDR3 region is CASSYGTGTANTGELFF. CDR3 bases: TGTGCCAGCAGTTACGGAACCGGGACAGCGAACACCGGGGAGCTGTTTTTT.

This clonotype was detected a few times. The rearrangement uses TRBV7-2 and TRBJ2-1; TRBD2 might be the D (6 bases). Looked up from germline, CDR1 is SGHTA and CDR2 is FQGNSA. Trimming cost V 1 base and J 4 bases, with 14 bases left between them. The CDR3 sequence is 16 residues long. The CDR3 protein is CASSLDGISGYNEQFF. The DNA of the CDR3 is TGTGCCAGCAGCTTAGATGGGATTAGCGGTTACAATGAGCAGTTCTTC.

This chain connects TRBV20-1 to TRBJ1-1, with 9 bases that match TRBD1. J lost 0 bases, V lost 0 bases, and 11 bases had no gene match. The germline CDR1 and CDR2 sequences are DFQATT and SNEGSKA (reference sequence). The CDR3 totals 18 residues. The CDR3 sequence is CSARDLGTGFRLNTEAFF. CDR3 DNA sequence: TGCAGTGCTAGAGATCTAGGGACAGGGTTCCGTTTGAACACTGAAGCTTTCTTT.

V and J are TRBV4-1 and TRBJ2-7, with D perhaps matching TRBD1 (5 bases). Germline V gene lookup returns CDR1 MGHRA and CDR2 YSYEKL. Deletions cut 0 bases from V and 3 bases from J, with 12 bases between. The CDR3 has 15 residues. This CDR3 is CASSQDTGSHYEQYF. DNA of the CDR3: TGCGCCAGCAGCCAAGATACAGGATCACACTACGAGCAGTACTTC.

Only a few counts were recorded for this clonotype. This chain uses TRBV29-1 with TRBJ1-2, with D possibly being TRBD1 (5 bases). This CDR3 is built from 12 residues. Trimming pared 6 bases from V and 7 bases from J, leaving 15 bases between. Looked up from germline, CDR1 is SQVTM and CDR2 is ANQGSEA. CDR3 nucleotides: TGCAGCGTGGGGGACGACTTCACTGGCTACACCTTC. Translating it yields CSVGDDFTGYTF.

Ten or more counts support this clonotype. The J gene is TRBJ2-6, the V gene TRBV7-2, with D perhaps TRBD1 (6 bases). The CDR3 contains 19 residues. Germline V CDR1 and CDR2: SGHTA, FQGNSA. The V end was cut by 4 bases, the J end by 0 bases, with 19 bases between. The CDR3 reads CASSSTLQGSRSGANVLTF. CDR3 coding DNA: TGTGCCAGCAGCTCCACCCTACAGGGTTCCCGCTCTGGGGCCAACGTCCTGACTTTC.